This TCR beta chain was recorded in a study of T-cell memory formation after mild COVID-19. Turning to the study itself: Clustering of TCRs was largely donor specific.

This clonotype was counted a few times. The antigen is unknown. The CDR3 loop spans 17 amino acids. Germline-derived CDR1 and CDR2 are SGHRS and YFSETQ. V was clipped by 0 bases and J by 2 bases, with 15 bases between them. 5'RACE primed at constant segments yielded TCR alpha and TCR beta cDNA libraries bearing sample barcodes and UMIs. Each CDR3 protein gets one entry after TCRdb re-called the 5' RACE reads with MiXCR. The top ten hold around 21% of the sample, which has fewer than 300,000 distinct CDR3 sequences, about a sixth seen once. Notes on the study in general: Contracting CD4+ clones were located mainly in CM and EM, and CD8+ clones in EMRA.

The chain couples TRBV5-1 to TRBJ2-4; either TRBD1 or TRBD2 may fit D (7 bases each). Sequencing was done on a sample of PBMCs or a T cell subset sorted from them (not recorded which). This sequence originates from a man aged 18 to 30 who had mild COVID-19 (a few samples of this study predate the infection). Cell type and time point are not known. The CDR3 DNA reads as TGCGCCAGCAGCTTGGAATTCCAGGGGGGGACCAAAAACATTCAGTACTTC. Translating it yields CASSLEFQGGTKNIQYF.